This T cell receptor (beta chain) comes out of a study of T cells after yellow fever vaccination. Trimming pared 4 bases from V and 6 bases from J, leaving 13 bases between. Germline values: CDR1 MGHDK, CDR2 SYGVNS. There are 14 residues in the CDR3. This clonotype was seen a handful of times. Production of TCR cDNA was by 5'RACE template switching, which also added a universal primer site and UMIs. TCRdb fed the 5' RACE reads into MiXCR, producing one record per CDR3 protein. The sample carries more than 65,000 distinct CDR3 sequences, about 14% recorded once. The material sequenced was CD8+ T cells not binding an NS4B(214-222) dextramer, sorted from PBMCs, taken less than 25 days after the first yellow fever vaccination. The receptor's source is a man younger than 35 who received the YFV17D yellow fever vaccine. The rearrangement joins TRBV25-1 to TRBJ2-1; no definite D call. The DNA of the CDR3 is TGTGCCAGCAGTGCGCCACTGTCCCTCAATGAGCAGTTCTTC. Protein: CASSAPLSLNEQFF. Drawing the rest from reference TRBV25-1 and TRBJ2-1, the complete variable domain is EADIYQTPRYLVIGTGKKITLECSQTMGHDKMYWYQQDPGMELHLIHYSYGVNSTEKGDLSSESTVSRIRTEHFPLTLESARPSHTSQYLCASSAPLSLNEQFFGPGTRLTVL.